Each of the 24 T cell receptor beta chains below was sequenced from the same sample in a study of T cell responses to AZD1222 COVID-19 vaccine. Clones were sequenced by immunoSEQ multiplex PCR, and TCRdb holds only the in-frame ones, with some missing. The sample has some 200,000 clones; roughly 88% are singletons. The sample was peripheral blood, taken on day 0 of AZD1222 vaccination. Receptors originate from an adult in good health.

This chain joins TRBV6-5 and TRBJ1-2, with D possibly matching TRBD1 (6 bases). The germline gives CDR1 MNHEY, CDR2 SVGAGI. With 8 bases removed from V and 1 base from J, the gap between germline ends came to 11 bases. The CDR3 is made up of 13 amino acids. The CDR3 is CASRDTFNYGYTF. CDR3 DNA: TGTGCCAGCCGGGACACCTTTAACTATGGCTACACCTTC.

In its sample, this clone was seen once. The J gene is TRBJ1-3, the V gene TRBV27, with D perhaps matching TRBD1 (6 bases). The CDR3 spans 18 residues. The V gene's germline CDR1 is MNHEY and CDR2 SMNVEV (reference sequence). Trimming took off 3 bases at V and 1 base at J, with 19 bases between the two ends. The CDR3 sequence: CASSFKGVGWESGNTIYF. CDR3 DNA sequence: TGTGCCAGCAGTTTCAAGGGGGTGGGGTGGGAATCTGGAAACACCATATATTTT.

With regard to this clone: The junction shows a germline mismatch at one end, possibly a read error. The V and J genes are TRBV27 and TRBJ2-5, with 8 bases identical to TRBD2. There are 13 residues in the CDR3. Germline V lookup: CDR1 MNHEY, CDR2 SMNVEV (reference sequence). The CDR3 DNA is TGTGCCAGCAGTTTAGAGGAGGGGACTAGTGGCCACTTC. Translation: CASSLEEGTSGHF.

CDR3: CASRGQTNTEAFF. The DNA for the CDR3 is TGTGCCAGCAGGGGACAGACGAACACTGAAGCTTTCTTT. The gene calls are TRBV2 and TRBJ1-1; TRBD1 agrees at 7 bases. The CDR3 has 13 residues. Germline-derived CDR1 and CDR2 are SNHLY and FYNNEI. V was pared by 6 bases and J by 1 base, with 2 bases of the junction left unmatched.

In its sample, this clone was seen a few times. The V gene is TRBV28, the J gene TRBJ2-1, with a weak D call TRBD2 (6 bases). This CDR3 spans 16 amino acids. From germline, CDR1 is MDHEN and CDR2 SYDVKM. V was cut by 3 bases and J by 0 bases, with 12 bases left in between. CDR3 in amino acids: CASSFFGGSSYNEQFF. DNA of the CDR3: TGTGCCAGCAGTTTTTTTGGGGGGAGCTCCTACAATGAGCAGTTCTTC.

The rearrangement uses TRBV27 and TRBJ1-2; unclear D gene. The CDR3 extends over 13 amino acids. The germline V and J ends were trimmed by 1 base and 6 bases, with 9 bases remaining between them. Germline lookup yields CDR1 MNHEY and CDR2 SMNVEV (reference sequence). The CDR3 DNA is TGTGCCAGCAGTTTATGGCCGGCGCATGGCTACACCTTC. This translates into CASSLWPAHGYTF.

This clone has a handful of counts. The gene calls are TRBV14 and TRBJ1-3, with D possibly being TRBD1 (5 bases). Trimming cost V 4 bases and J 4 bases, with 14 bases left between them. The CDR3 spans 15 residues. Germline V CDR1 and CDR2: SGHDN, FVKESK. The CDR3 bases are TGTGCCAGCAGCCCCCCCGCCGGGGGAGGAAACACCATATATTTT. Translating it yields CASSPPAGGGNTIYF. The entire variable domain, with the rest obtained from reference TRBV14 and TRBJ1-3, is as follows: EAGVTQFPSHSVIEKGQTVTLRCDPISGHDNLYWYRRVMGKEIKFLLHFVKESKQDESGMPNNRFLAERTGGTYSTLKVQPAELEDSGVYFCASSPPAGGGNTIYFGEGSWLTVV.

This clone was detected only a few times. V and J are TRBV20-1 and TRBJ2-2, with a weak D call TRBD1 (6 bases). Trimming cost V 3 bases and J 4 bases, with 12 bases left between them. Germline CDR1 reads DFQATT; CDR2 reads SNEGSKA (reference sequence). The CDR3 covers 14 residues. CDR3: CSASLQGVTGELFF. The CDR3 bases are TGCAGTGCTAGTTTACAGGGAGTCACCGGGGAGCTGTTTTTT.

The J gene is TRBJ1-6, the V gene TRBV7-2, with D perhaps matching TRBD1 (6 bases). V gave up 1 base and J gave up 9 bases, with 16 bases separating them. This CDR3 comprises 16 residues. Germline CDR1 and CDR2: SGHTA and FQGNSA. CDR3 region: CASSLEGQNVGSPLHF. The CDR3 bases are TGTGCCAGCAGCTTAGAAGGACAGAACGTCGGTTCACCCCTCCACTTT.

The rearrangement joins TRBV7-8 to TRBJ2-5, with 9 positions matching TRBD2. The CDR3 spans 16 residues. V shed 5 bases and J 2 bases; nucleotides not matched to a gene: 9. Germline CDR1 is SGHVS and CDR2 is FQNEAQ. CDR3: CASSPPGLAFQETQYF. CDR3 DNA sequence: TGTGCCAGCAGCCCACCGGGACTAGCCTTTCAAGAGACCCAGTACTTC.

This chain uses TRBV2 with TRBJ2-7; D not certain. Trimming stripped 1 base from V and 6 bases from J, with 7 bases between. The germline CDR1 and CDR2 sequences are SNHLY and FYNNEI. This CDR3 has 12 amino acids. In DNA, the CDR3 is TGTGCCAGCAGTGAAGGTCCCGGCGAGCAGTACTTC. Translating it yields CASSEGPGEQYF. The full variable domain, in which reference TRBV2 and TRBJ2-7 provide the parts outside the CDR3, is EPEVTQTPSHQVTQMGQEVILRCVPISNHLYFYWYRQILGQKVEFLVSFYNNEISEKSEIFDDQFSVERPDGSNFTLKIRSTKLEDSAMYFCASSEGPGEQYFGPGTRLTVT.

The CDR3 DNA reads as TGCGCCAGCAGGGACCTAAACTACAATGAGCAGTTCTTC. Translation: CASRDLNYNEQFF. The chain joins TRBV4-1 to TRBJ2-1; D remains unclear. Germline V lookup: CDR1 MGHRA, CDR2 YSYEKL. This CDR3 is built from 13 residues. Trimming took off 6 bases at V and 3 bases at J, with 9 bases between the two ends.

This clone appeared a single time. J is TRBJ1-1 and V is TRBV7-9, with 7 bases fitting TRBD1. The CDR3 sequence is 17 residues long. CDR1 and CDR2 from the germline V gene are SEHNR and FQNEAQ (reference sequence). V dropped 6 bases and J dropped 5; count of bases not matched to a gene: 18. DNA of the CDR3: TGTGCCAGCAGTTCGTCAGGGGGAGTTCGTTCGGGGACTGAAGCTTTCTTT. It is translated as CASSSSGGVRSGTEAFF. The full variable domain, in which reference TRBV7-9 and TRBJ1-1 provide the parts outside the CDR3, is DTGVSQNPRHKITKRGQNVTFRCDPISEHNRLYWYRQTLGQGPEFLTYFQNEAQLEKSRLLSDRFSAERPKGSFSTLEIQRTEQGDSAMYLCASSSSGGVRSGTEAFFGQGTRLTVV.

In regard to this clone: One junction end does not reproduce the germline sequence, and a read error may be involved. CDR3: CASSLTGTGDGEQFF. CDR3 nucleotide sequence: TGTGCCAGCAGCCTAACCGGGACAGGGGACGGTGAGCAGTTCTTC. The gene calls are TRBV7-3 and TRBJ2-1; 10 bases align to TRBD1. CDR1 is SGHTA and CDR2 is FQGTGA in the germline V gene. This CDR3 contains 15 residues.

The chain employs TRBV4-1 and TRBJ1-1; TRBD1 agrees at 7 bases. V dropped 2 bases and J dropped 0; count of bases not matched to a gene: 3. The CDR3 is 15 amino acids. Germline V lookup: CDR1 MGHRA, CDR2 YSYEKL. CDR3 residues: CASSQSTGLNTEAFF. In DNA, the CDR3 is TGCGCCAGCAGCCAATCGACAGGGCTGAACACTGAAGCTTTCTTT.

The V and J genes are TRBV9 and TRBJ2-7; D is possibly TRBD2 (7 bases). Germline CDR1 and CDR2: SGDLS and YYNGEE. Trimming stripped 7 bases from V and 2 bases from J, with 13 bases between. The CDR3 runs to 13 residues. The CDR3 loop reads CASSAGATYEQYF. CDR3 DNA sequence: TGTGCCAGCTCTGCGGGGGCAACCTACGAGCAGTACTTC.

The chain has TRBV5-6 and TRBJ2-2, with D maybe TRBD2 (6 bases). The germline gives CDR1 SGHDT, CDR2 YYEEEE. This CDR3 comprises 17 residues. V was trimmed by 0 bases and J by 1 base, leaving 13 bases between them. CDR3 sequence: CASSLEEKRVNTGELFF. In nucleotides, the CDR3 is TGTGCCAGCAGCTTGGAGGAGAAGCGGGTGAACACCGGGGAGCTGTTTTTT.

The chain is built from TRBV3-1 (or the pseudogene TRBV3-2) and TRBJ2-7; D gene unclear. This CDR3 contains 14 residues. CDR1 LGHDT and CDR2 YNNKEL come from the germline V gene (reference sequence). V lost 0 bases and J lost 4, with 10 bases in between. The CDR3 loop reads CASSQESLKYEQYF. For the CDR3, the DNA is TGTGCCAGCAGCCAAGAGAGCCTAAAGTACGAGCAGTACTTC.

This clone has a handful of counts. The V gene is TRBV6-5, the J gene TRBJ2-1; TRBD2 aligns across 10 bases. V lost 5 bases and J lost 5; bases outside the gene matches: 6. CDR1 MNHEY and CDR2 SVGAGI come from the germline V gene. This CDR3 is 15 amino acids long. This CDR3 is CASSQSGGAHNEQFF. CDR3 nucleotide sequence: TGTGCCAGCAGTCAGAGCGGGGGGGCGCACAATGAGCAGTTCTTC.

A note on this clone: Different DNA sequences within this sample yield the same CDR3. The chain is built from TRBV20-1 and TRBJ2-3; no clear D. The CDR3 totals 11 residues. The germline V gene has CDR1 DFQATT and CDR2 SNEGSKA (reference sequence). V lost 1 base and J 4 bases, leaving 3 bases between the germline ends. The CDR3, as DNA: TGCAGTGCTAGAGTTGCAGATACGCAGTATTTT. Protein sequence: CSARVADTQYF.

With regard to this clone: The identical CDR3 is also encoded by other nucleotide sequences in the sample. The chain combines TRBV9 with TRBJ2-1; 7 positions agree with TRBD2. Trimming took 0 bases from V and 1 from J; bases not matched to a gene: 1. The CDR3 covers 15 residues. The V gene's germline CDR1 is SGDLS and CDR2 YYNGEE. CDR3 loop: CASSVAGGSYNEQFF. The CDR3 nucleotides are TGTGCCAGCAGCGTAGCGGGAGGATCCTACAATGAGCAGTTCTTC.

This clone was counted a single time. This chain links TRBV19 with TRBJ2-3, with D hard to call. The V and J ends lost 3 bases and 4 bases respectively, with 14 bases between them. This CDR3 spans 15 amino acids. Per the germline V gene, CDR1 is LNHDA and CDR2 is SQIVND (reference sequence). CDR3 DNA: TGTGCCAGTAGTATGTTGCCTCCTCCCTCAGATACGCAGTATTTT. It codes for CASSMLPPPSDTQYF.

The rearrangement joins TRBV7-8 to TRBJ1-1, with D tentatively TRBD1 (5 bases). Trimming left V 3 bases short and J 3 bases short, with 8 bases between. The germline gives CDR1 SGHVS, CDR2 FQNEAQ. This CDR3 comprises 13 residues. As DNA, the CDR3 is TGTGCCAGCAGCTTGCCAGGGCACACTGAAGCTTTCTTT. This sequence encodes CASSLPGHTEAFF.

The chain couples TRBV28 to TRBJ1-5; tentative D call: TRBD1 (5 bases). Germline CDR1 and CDR2: MDHEN and SYDVKM. The CDR3 is made up of 14 amino acids. The V end was cut by 5 bases, the J end by 2 bases, with 10 bases between. The CDR3 DNA follows: TGTGCCAGCAGTCCCAGGGTTCGCAATCAGCCCCAGCATTTT. Protein product: CASSPRVRNQPQHF.